The 10 T cell receptor beta chains below all came from one sample that was sequenced in a study of PD-1 blockade in classical Hodgkin lymphoma. Time point: cycle 4 day 1 (C4D1), after more than five weeks of nivolumab. Every single patient, without exception, relapsed after autologous stem cell transplantation, and brentuximab vedotin exposure varied. The table came from immunoSEQ multiplex PCR; TCRdb's copy has only in-frame clones and leaves some out. The profile shows around 19,000 clones, 80% of them singletons. This sample comprised peripheral blood mononuclear cells (PBMCs), obtained before the fourth cycle of nivolumab. These receptors were collected from a human donor with classical Hodgkin lymphoma.

V and J are TRBV19 and TRBJ1-3; D is perhaps TRBD1 (5 bases). The CDR3 runs 15 residues. Between the trimmed V and J ends, which lost 8 bases and 1 base, there was a span of 15 bases. CDR1 is LNHDA, CDR2 SQIVND, per germline (reference sequence). CDR3 residues: CASALGGGSGNTIYF. CDR3 bases: TGTGCCAGTGCCCTCGGGGGAGGATCTGGAAACACCATATATTTT.

The V call is TRBV28, the J call TRBJ2-2, with TRBD2 as a possible D gene (6 bases). V dropped 5 bases and J dropped 4 bases, with 11 bases sitting between them. CDR1 MDHEN and CDR2 SYDVKM come from the germline V gene. This CDR3 region has 14 residues. The CDR3 DNA reads as TGTGCCAGCAGTCCACTAGCACCCACCGGGGAGCTGTTTTTT. It translates to CASSPLAPTGELFF.

V gene TRBV19 combines with J gene TRBJ2-3; TRBD1 matches at 9 bases. Trimming at V came to 2 bases and at J to 10 bases, leaving 4 bases not matched to a gene. The CDR3 length is 13 residues. Germline-derived CDR1 and CDR2 are LNHDA and SQIVND (reference sequence). CDR3 protein: CASSISTGGSQYF. CDR3 nucleotide sequence: TGTGCCAGTAGTATATCGACAGGGGGATCGCAGTATTTT.

The V gene is TRBV9, the J gene TRBJ2-1, with 12 bases fitting TRBD2. Germline V gene sequence: CDR1 SGDLS, CDR2 YYNGEE. This CDR3 has 15 amino acids. V was clipped by 3 bases and J by 4 bases; unmatched bases: 2. The CDR3 sequence: CASSASGRVYNEQFF. The CDR3, as DNA: TGTGCCAGCAGCGCTAGCGGGAGGGTTTACAATGAGCAGTTCTTC.

Notes on this clone: The junction shows a germline mismatch at one end, possibly a read error. The V and J genes are TRBV9 and TRBJ2-1; the match to TRBD1 covers 8 bases. The CDR3 loop spans 13 amino acids. In germline, CDR1 is SGDLS, CDR2 YYNGEE. CDR3 nucleotide sequence: TGTGCCAGCAGCCTGCTCGGACAGGGAGAGTGGGTCTTC. Amino acids: CASSLLGQGEWVF.

The chain couples TRBV27 to TRBJ2-7; D remains unclear. V lost 2 bases to trimming and J lost 0 bases, with 11 bases between them. The germline V gene has CDR1 MNHEY and CDR2 SMNVEV (reference sequence). The CDR3 runs to 15 residues. The CDR3 reads CASSLVGRSSYEQYF. For the CDR3, the DNA is TGTGCCAGCAGTTTAGTAGGACGCAGCTCCTACGAGCAGTACTTC.

The count of this clone is one. The rearrangement links TRBV6-5 to TRBJ1-6; TRBD1 might be the D (5 bases). With 4 bases removed from V and 8 bases from J, the gap between germline ends came to 6 bases. CDR3 length: 12 amino acids. CDR1 is MNHEY and CDR2 is SVGAGI in the germline V gene. For the CDR3, the DNA is TGTGCCAGCAGTTTCAGGGATTCACCCCTCCACTTT. Protein sequence: CASSFRDSPLHF.

J is TRBJ2-3 and V is TRBV28; maybe TRBD2 (6 bases). CDR3 length: 12 residues. Germline CDR1 is MDHEN and CDR2 is SYDVKM. Trimming removed 2 bases from V and 8 bases from J, with 8 bases in between. The CDR3 DNA sequence: TGTGCCAGCAGTTTACCCGGGGGTACGCAGTATTTT. Protein: CASSLPGGTQYF.

The chain couples TRBV28 to TRBJ2-1; possible D gene TRBD1, 6 bases. The V end lost 3 bases, the J end lost 7 bases, and 16 bases lay between the germline ends. This CDR3 has 15 amino acids. The germline V gene encodes CDR1 MDHEN and CDR2 SYDVKM. The CDR3 sequence: CASSFGQGNRNEQFF. As DNA, the CDR3 is TGTGCCAGCAGTTTCGGGCAGGGGAATAGGAATGAGCAGTTCTTC.

The J gene is TRBJ2-2, the V gene TRBV27; D not certain. The CDR3 is 12 residues long. Germline CDR1 MNHEY, CDR2 SMNVEV (reference sequence). Deletions cut 3 bases from V and 5 bases from J, with 4 bases between. CDR3 in DNA: TGTGCCAGCAGTTTTCAGACCGGGGAGCTGTTTTTT. It yields the protein CASSFQTGELFF.